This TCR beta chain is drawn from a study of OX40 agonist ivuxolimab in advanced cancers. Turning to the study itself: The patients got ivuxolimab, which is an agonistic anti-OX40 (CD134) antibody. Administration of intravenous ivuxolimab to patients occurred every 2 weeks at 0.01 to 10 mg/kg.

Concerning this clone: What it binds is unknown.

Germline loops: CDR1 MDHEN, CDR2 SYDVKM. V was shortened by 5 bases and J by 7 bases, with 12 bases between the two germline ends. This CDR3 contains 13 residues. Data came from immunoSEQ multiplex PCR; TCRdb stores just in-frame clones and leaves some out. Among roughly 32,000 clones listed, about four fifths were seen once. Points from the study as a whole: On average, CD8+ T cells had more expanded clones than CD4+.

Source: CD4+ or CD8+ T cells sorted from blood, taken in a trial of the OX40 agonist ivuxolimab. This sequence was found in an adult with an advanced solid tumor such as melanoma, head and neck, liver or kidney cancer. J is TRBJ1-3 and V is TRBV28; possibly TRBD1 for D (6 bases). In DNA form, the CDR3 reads TGTGCCAGCAGTACTACAGGGTGGAACACCATATATTTT. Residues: CASSTTGWNTIYF.